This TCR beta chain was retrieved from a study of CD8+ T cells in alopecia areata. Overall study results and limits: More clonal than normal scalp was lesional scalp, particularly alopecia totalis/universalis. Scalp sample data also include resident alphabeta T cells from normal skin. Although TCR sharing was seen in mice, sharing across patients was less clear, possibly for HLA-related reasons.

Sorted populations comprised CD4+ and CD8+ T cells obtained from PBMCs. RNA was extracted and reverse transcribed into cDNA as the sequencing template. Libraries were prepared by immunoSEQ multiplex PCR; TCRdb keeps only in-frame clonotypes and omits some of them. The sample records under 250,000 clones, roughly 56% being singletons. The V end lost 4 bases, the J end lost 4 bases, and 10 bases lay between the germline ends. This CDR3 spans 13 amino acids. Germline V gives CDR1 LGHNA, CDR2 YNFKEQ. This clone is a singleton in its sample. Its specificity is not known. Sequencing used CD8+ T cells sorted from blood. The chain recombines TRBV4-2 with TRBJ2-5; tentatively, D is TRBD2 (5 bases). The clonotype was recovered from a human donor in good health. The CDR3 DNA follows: TGTGCCAGCAGCCCCCTTGAGGGAGAGACCCAGTACTTC. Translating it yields CASSPLEGETQYF.